This TCR beta chain was recorded in a study of vaccination and CD4 T cells after COVID-19. This CDR3 spans 15 amino acids. The V and J ends lost 4 bases and 3 bases respectively, with 16 bases between them. Germline CDR1 LNHDA, CDR2 SQIVND (reference sequence). Cultured CD4+ T cell DNA underwent sequencing with the Oncomine TCR Beta short-read assay. TCRdb re-called the PCR reads through MiXCR, storing one row per CDR3 protein. The top ten clones hold 9% of a sample with about 10,000 distinct CDR3 sequences, more than 70% of them seen once. Treatment specified: roughly nine-day PBMC culture with coronavirus spike peptide pools or control peptides (ViraFEST assay). A note on this clonotype: Its specificity is unknown.

This sequence joins TRBV19 and TRBJ2-7; a weak D match, TRBD1 (6 bases). This TCR was recovered from a human donor who had recovered from COVID-19. Source material: CD4+ T cells from blood, cultured in vitro. The CDR3: CASSNTGRTDYEQYF. Here the CDR3 DNA reads TGTGCCAGTAGTAACACGGGACGGACAGACTACGAGCAGTACTTC.